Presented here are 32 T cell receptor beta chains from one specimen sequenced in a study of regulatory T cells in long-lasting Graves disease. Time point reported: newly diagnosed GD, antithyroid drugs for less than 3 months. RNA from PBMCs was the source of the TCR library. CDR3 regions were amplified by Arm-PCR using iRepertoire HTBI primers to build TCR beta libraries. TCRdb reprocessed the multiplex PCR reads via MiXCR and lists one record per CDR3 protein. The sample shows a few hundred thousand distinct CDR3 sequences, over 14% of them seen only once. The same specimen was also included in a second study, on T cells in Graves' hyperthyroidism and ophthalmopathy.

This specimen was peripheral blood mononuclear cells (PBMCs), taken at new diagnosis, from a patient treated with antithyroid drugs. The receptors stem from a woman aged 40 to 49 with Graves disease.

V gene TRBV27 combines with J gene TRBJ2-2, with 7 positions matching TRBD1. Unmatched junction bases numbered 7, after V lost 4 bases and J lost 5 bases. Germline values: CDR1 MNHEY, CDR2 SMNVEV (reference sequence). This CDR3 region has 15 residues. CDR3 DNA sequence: TGTGCCAGCAGTTCCCCGGGACAGCGGACCGGGGAGCTGTTTTTT. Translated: CASSSPGQRTGELFF.

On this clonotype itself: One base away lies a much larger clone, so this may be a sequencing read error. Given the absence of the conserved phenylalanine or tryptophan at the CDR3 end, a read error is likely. CDR3 sequence (DNA): TGTGCCAGCAGCTACCGGGCCCCATGGGCTGGGGCCAACGTCCTGACTCTC. This encodes CASSYRAPWAGANVLTL. The chain recombines TRBV7-2 with TRBJ2-6, with D unresolved. The germline V and J ends were trimmed by 4 bases and 2 bases, with 15 bases remaining between them. CDR1 is SGHTA, CDR2 FQGNSA, per germline. The CDR3 is 17 amino acids.

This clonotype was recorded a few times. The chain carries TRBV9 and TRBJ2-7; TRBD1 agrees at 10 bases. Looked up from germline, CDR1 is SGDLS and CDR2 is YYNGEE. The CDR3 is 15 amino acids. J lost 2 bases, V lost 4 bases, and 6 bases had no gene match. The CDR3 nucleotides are TGTGCCAGCAGCCCGGCCGGGACAGGGGCCTACGAGCAGTACTTC. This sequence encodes CASSPAGTGAYEQYF. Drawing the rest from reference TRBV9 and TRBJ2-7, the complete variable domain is DSGVTQTPKHLITATGQRVTLRCSPRSGDLSVYWYQQSLDQGLQFLIQYYNGEERAKGNILERFSAQQFPDLHSELNLSSLELGDSALYFCASSPAGTGAYEQYFGPGTRLTVT.

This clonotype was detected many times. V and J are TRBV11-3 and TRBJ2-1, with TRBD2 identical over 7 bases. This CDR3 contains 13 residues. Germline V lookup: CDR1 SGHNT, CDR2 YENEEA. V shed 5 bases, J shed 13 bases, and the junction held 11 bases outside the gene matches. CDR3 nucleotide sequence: TGTGCCAGCAGCAGACTAGCTCAAGGCCCTCAGTTCTTC. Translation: CASSRLAQGPQFF.

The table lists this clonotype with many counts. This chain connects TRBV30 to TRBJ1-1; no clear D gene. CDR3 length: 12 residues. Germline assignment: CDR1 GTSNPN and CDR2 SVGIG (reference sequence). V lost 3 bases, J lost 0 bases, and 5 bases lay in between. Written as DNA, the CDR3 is TGTGCCTGGAGGCCAATGAACACTGAAGCTTTCTTT. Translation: CAWRPMNTEAFF.

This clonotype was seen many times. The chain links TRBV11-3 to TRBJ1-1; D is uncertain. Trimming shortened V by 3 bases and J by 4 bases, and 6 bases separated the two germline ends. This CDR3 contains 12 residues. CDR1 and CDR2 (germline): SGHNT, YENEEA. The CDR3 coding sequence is TGTGCCAGCAGCTTTACGAGCACTGAAGCTTTCTTT. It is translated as CASSFTSTEAFF.

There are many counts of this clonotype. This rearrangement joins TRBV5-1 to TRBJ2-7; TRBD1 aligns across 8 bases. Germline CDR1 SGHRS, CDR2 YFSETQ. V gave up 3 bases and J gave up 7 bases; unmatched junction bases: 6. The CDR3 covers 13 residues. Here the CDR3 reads CASSSDRGGEQYF. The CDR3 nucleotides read TGCGCCAGCAGCTCAGACAGGGGAGGTGAGCAGTACTTC.

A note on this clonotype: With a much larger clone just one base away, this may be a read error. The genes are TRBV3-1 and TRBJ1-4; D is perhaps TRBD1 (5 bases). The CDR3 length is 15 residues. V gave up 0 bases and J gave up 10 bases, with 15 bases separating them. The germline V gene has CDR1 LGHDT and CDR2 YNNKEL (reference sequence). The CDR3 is CASSQEAGSDGKLFF. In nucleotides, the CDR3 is TGTGCCAGCAGCCAAGAGGCAGGGTCGGATGGAAAACTGTTTTTT.

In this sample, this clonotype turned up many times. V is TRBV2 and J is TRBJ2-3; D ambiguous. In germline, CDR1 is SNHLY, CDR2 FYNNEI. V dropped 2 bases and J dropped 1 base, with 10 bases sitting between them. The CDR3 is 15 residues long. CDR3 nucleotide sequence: TGTGCCAGCAGTGAACCGTACGGCCGCACAGATACGCAGTATTTT. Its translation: CASSEPYGRTDTQYF.

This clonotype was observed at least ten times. CDR3 sequence (DNA): TGTGCCAGCAGTGCCACAGGGGTCTCTAACACTGAAGCTTTCTTT. Protein: CASSATGVSNTEAFF. The chain uses TRBV28 and TRBJ1-1; 7 nucleotides align to TRBD1. The V and J ends lost 5 bases and 2 bases, in that order; junction bases with no gene match: 8. Germline CDR1 MDHEN, CDR2 SYDVKM. CDR3 size: 15 residues. Full variable domain (rest looked up from reference TRBV28 and TRBJ1-1): DVKVTQSSRYLVKRTGEKVFLECVQDMDHENMFWYRQDPGLGLRLIYFSYDVKMKEKGDIPEGYSVSREKKERFSLILESASTNQTSMYLCASSATGVSNTEAFFGQGTRLTVV.

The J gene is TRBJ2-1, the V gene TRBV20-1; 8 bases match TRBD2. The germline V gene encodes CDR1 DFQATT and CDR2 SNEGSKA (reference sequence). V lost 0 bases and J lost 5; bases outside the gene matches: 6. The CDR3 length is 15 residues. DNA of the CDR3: TGCAGTGCTAGAGATCGCACTAGCGGAAACAATGAGCAGTTCTTC. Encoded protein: CSARDRTSGNNEQFF.

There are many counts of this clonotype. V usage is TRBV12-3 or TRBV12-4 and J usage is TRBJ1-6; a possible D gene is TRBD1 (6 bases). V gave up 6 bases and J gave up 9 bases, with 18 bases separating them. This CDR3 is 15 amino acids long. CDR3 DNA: TGTGCCAGCAGATCAGCGGCCTTAGGGGGTTCACCCCTCCACTTT. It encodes CASRSAALGGSPLHF.

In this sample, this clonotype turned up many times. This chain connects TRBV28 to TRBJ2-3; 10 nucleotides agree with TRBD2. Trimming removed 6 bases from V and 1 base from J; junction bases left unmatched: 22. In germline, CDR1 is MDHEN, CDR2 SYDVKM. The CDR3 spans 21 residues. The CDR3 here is CASSTGWTSGPLSEGTDTQYF. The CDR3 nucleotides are TGTGCCAGCAGCACAGGATGGACTAGCGGACCCCTTAGCGAGGGCACAGATACGCAGTATTTT.

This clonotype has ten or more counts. As DNA, the CDR3 is TGCAGTGCTAGATCCCTCGAAGCTTTCTTT. This translates into CSARSLEAFF. The rearrangement links TRBV20-1 to TRBJ1-1, with D uncertain. Germline V CDR1 and CDR2: DFQATT, SNEGSKA (reference sequence). Between the trimmed V and J ends, which lost 2 bases and 8 bases, there was a span of 6 bases. The CDR3 contains 10 residues.

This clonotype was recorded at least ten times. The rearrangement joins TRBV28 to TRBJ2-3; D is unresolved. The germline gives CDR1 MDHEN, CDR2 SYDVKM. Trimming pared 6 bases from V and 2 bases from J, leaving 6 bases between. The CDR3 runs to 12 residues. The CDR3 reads CASSLPTDTQYF. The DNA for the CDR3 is TGTGCCAGCAGCTTACCCACAGATACGCAGTATTTT.

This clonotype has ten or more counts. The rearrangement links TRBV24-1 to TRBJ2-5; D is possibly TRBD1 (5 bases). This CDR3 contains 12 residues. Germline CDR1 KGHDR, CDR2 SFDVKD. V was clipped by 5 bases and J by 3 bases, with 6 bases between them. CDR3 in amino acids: CATSGREETQYF. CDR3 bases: TGTGCCACCAGTGGCAGGGAAGAGACCCAGTACTTC.

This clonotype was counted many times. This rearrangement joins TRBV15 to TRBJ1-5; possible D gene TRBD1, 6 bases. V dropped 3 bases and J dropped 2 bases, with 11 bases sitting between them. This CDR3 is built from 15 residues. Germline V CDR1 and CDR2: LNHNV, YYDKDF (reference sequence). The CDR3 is CATSREQGGNQPQHF. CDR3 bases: TGTGCCACCAGCAGGGAACAGGGTGGCAATCAGCCCCAGCATTTT.

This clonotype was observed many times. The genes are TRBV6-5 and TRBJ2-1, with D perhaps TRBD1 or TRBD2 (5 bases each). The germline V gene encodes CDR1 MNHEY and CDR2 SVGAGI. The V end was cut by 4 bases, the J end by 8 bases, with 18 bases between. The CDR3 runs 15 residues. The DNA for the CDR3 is TGTGCCAGCAGTTTCGGGGCACCTAGGGTGGATGAGCAGTTCTTC. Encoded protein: CASSFGAPRVDEQFF.

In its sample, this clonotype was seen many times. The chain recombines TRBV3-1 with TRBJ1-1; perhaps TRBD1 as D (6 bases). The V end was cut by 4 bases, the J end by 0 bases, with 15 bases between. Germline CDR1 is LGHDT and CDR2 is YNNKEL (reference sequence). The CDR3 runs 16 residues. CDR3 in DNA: TGTGCCAGCAGCCTAAGAGGAGGGGGAATGAACACTGAAGCTTTCTTT. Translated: CASSLRGGGMNTEAFF.

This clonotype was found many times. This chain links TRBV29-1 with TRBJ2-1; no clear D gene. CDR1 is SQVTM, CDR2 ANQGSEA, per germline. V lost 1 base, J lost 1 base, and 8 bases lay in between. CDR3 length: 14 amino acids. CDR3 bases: TGCAGCGTTGAAGGTAGCACTTCCTACAATGAGCAGTTCTTC. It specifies CSVEGSTSYNEQFF.

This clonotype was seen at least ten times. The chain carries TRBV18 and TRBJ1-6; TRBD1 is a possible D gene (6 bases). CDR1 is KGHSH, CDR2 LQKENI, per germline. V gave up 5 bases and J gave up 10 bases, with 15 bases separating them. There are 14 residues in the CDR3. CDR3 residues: CASSGTLDASPLHF. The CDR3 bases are TGTGCCAGCTCAGGGACATTAGACGCCTCACCCCTCCACTTT.

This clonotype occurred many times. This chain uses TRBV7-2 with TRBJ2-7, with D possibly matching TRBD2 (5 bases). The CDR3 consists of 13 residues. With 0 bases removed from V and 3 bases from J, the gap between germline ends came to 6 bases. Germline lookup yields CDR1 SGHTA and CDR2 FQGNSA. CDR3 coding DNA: TGTGCCAGCAGCTTAGCCCGGGACTACGAGCAGTACTTC. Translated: CASSLARDYEQYF.

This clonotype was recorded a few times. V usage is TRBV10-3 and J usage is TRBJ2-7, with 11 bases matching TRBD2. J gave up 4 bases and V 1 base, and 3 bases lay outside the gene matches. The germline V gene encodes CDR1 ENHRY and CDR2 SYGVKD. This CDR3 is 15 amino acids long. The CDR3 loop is CAISEWLAGGYEQYF. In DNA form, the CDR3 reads TGTGCCATCAGTGAGTGGCTAGCGGGAGGATACGAGCAGTACTTC.

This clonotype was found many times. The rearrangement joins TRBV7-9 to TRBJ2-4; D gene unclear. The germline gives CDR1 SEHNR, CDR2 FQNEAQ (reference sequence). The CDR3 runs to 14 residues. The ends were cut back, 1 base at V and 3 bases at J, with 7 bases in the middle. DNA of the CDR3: TGTGCCAGCAGCTTAGAGGAAGGCAAAAACATTCAGTACTTC. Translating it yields CASSLEEGKNIQYF. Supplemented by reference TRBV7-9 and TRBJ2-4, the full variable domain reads DTGVSQNPRHKITKRGQNVTFRCDPISEHNRLYWYRQTLGQGPEFLTYFQNEAQLEKSRLLSDRFSAERPKGSFSTLEIQRTEQGDSAMYLCASSLEEGKNIQYFGAGTRLSVL.

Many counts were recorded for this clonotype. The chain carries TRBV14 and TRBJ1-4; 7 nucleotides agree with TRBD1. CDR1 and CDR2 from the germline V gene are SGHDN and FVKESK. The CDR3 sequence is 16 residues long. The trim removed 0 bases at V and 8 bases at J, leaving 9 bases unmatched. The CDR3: CASSQDLPGGGEKLFF. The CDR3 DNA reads TGTGCCAGCAGCCAAGATTTGCCAGGGGGAGGGGAAAAACTGTTTTTT. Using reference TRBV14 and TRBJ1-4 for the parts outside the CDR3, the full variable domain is EAGVTQFPSHSVIEKGQTVTLRCDPISGHDNLYWYRRVMGKEIKFLLHFVKESKQDESGMPNNRFLAERTGGTYSTLKVQPAELEDSGVYFCASSQDLPGGGEKLFFGSGTQLSVL.

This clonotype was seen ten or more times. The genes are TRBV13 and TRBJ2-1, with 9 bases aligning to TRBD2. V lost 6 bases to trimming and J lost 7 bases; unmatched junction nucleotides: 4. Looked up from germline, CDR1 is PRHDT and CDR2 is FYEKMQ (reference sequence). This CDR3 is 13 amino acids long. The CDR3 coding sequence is TGTGCCAGCAGAGCAGCGGGAGGTAATGAGCAGTTCTTC. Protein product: CASRAAGGNEQFF.

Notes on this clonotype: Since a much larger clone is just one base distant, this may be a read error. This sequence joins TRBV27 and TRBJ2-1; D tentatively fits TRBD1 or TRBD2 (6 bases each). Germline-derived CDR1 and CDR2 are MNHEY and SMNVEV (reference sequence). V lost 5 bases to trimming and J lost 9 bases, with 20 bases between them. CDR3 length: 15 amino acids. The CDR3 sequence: CASSPLRGEVGEQFF. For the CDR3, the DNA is TGTGCCAGCAGTCCCCTTAGGGGGGAGGTGGGTGAGCAGTTCTTC.

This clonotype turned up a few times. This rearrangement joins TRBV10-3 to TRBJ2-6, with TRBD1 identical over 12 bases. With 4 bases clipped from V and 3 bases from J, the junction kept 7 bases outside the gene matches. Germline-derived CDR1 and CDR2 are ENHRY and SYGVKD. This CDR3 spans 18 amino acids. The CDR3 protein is CAISALRDRGLGANVLTF. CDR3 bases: TGTGCCATCAGTGCACTCCGGGACAGGGGGCTTGGGGCCAACGTCCTGACTTTC.

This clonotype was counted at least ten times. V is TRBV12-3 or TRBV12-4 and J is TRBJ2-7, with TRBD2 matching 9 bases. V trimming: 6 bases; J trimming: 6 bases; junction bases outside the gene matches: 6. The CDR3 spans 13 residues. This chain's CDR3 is CASSGTSWAEQYF. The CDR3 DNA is TGTGCCAGCAGCGGGACTAGCTGGGCCGAGCAGTACTTC.

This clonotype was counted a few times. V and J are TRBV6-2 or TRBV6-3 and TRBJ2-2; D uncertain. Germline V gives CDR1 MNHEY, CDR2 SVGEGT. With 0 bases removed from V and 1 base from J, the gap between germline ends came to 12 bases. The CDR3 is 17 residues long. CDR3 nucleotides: TGTGCCAGCAGTTACTCATACCACTTAAGGAACACCGGGGAGCTGTTTTTT. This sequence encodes CASSYSYHLRNTGELFF.

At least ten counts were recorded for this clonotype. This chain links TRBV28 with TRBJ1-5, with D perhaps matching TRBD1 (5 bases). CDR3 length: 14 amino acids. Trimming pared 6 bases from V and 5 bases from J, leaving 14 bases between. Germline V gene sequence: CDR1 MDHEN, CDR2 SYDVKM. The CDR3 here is CASRGGLKDQPQHF. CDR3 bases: TGTGCCAGCAGGGGGGGGTTAAAGGATCAGCCCCAGCATTTT.

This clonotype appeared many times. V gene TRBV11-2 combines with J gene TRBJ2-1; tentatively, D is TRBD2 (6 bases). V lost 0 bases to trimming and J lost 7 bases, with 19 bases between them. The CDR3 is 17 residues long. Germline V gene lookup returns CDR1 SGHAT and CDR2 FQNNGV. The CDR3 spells CASSLEWTPVEGNEQFF. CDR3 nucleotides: TGTGCCAGCAGCTTAGAATGGACACCAGTGGAGGGAAATGAGCAGTTCTTC.